Each of the 7 T cell receptor beta chains below was sequenced from the same sample in a study of T cell responses to AZD1222 COVID-19 vaccine. Repertoires were generated with immunoSEQ multiplex PCR, while TCRdb's copy carries only in-frame clones and drops some. The sample records 92,000 or so clones, 85% to 90% being singletons. The specimen was peripheral blood, collected on day 0 of AZD1222 vaccination. Receptors originate from an adult in good health.

This clone was seen only a few times. The chain carries TRBV10-2 and TRBJ2-7, with D unclear. CDR1 is WSHSY and CDR2 is SAAADI in the germline V gene. V lost 7 bases and J 5 bases, leaving 9 bases between the germline ends. CDR3 length: 11 residues. For the CDR3, the DNA is TGCGCCAGCAAGGCTCCCCACGAGCAGTACTTC. Translation: CASKAPHEQYF.

This sequence joins TRBV5-4 and TRBJ2-3; no firm D call. Per the germline V gene, CDR1 is SGHNT and CDR2 is YYREEE (reference sequence). Trimming removed 6 bases from V and 5 bases from J, with 13 bases in between. This CDR3 is built from 13 residues. The CDR3 reads CASNGQLRDTQYF. In nucleotides, the CDR3 is TGTGCCAGCAACGGCCAACTGAGAGATACGCAGTATTTT.

This chain joins TRBV7-9 and TRBJ2-7, with TRBD1 matching over 8 bases. The germline CDR1 and CDR2 sequences are SEHNR and FQNEAQ (reference sequence). The CDR3 has 13 residues. Trimming cost V 8 bases and J 2 bases; bases outside gene matches: 5. CDR3 sequence reads: CASFGTGTYEQYF. For the CDR3, the DNA is TGTGCCAGCTTCGGGACAGGTACCTACGAGCAGTACTTC.

The chain combines TRBV4-1 with TRBJ1-5, with D possibly being TRBD1 (5 bases). CDR1 and CDR2 from the germline V gene are MGHRA and YSYEKL. The CDR3 loop spans 14 amino acids. Trimming removed 3 bases at V and 5 bases at J, with 11 bases between. The DNA of the CDR3 is TGCGCCAGCAGCCAGGGACCGTGGGATCAGCCCCAGCATTTT. This codes for CASSQGPWDQPQHF.

This chain connects TRBV28 to TRBJ1-3; D is perhaps TRBD1 (6 bases). This CDR3 comprises 14 residues. The V gene's germline CDR1 is MDHEN and CDR2 SYDVKM. Trimming cost V 7 bases and J 4 bases, with 14 bases left between them. For the CDR3, the DNA is TGTGCCAGCACCAATACAGGGCCAGGAAACACCATATATTTT. Amino acid sequence: CASTNTGPGNTIYF.

The CDR3 loop is CASSLAASGTTYNEQFF. The CDR3 bases are TGCGCCAGCAGCTTGGCGGCTAGCGGGACCACCTACAATGAGCAGTTCTTC. The chain employs TRBV5-1 and TRBJ2-1, with TRBD2 identical over 9 bases. The CDR3 spans 17 residues. The trim removed 0 bases at V and 2 bases at J, leaving 6 bases unmatched. CDR1 and CDR2 from the germline V gene are SGHRS and YFSETQ. The full variable domain, in which reference TRBV5-1 and TRBJ2-1 provide the parts outside the CDR3, is KAGVTQTPRYLIKTRGQQVTLSCSPISGHRSVSWYQQTPGQGLQFLFEYFSETQRNKGNFPGRFSGRQFSNSRSEMNVSTLELGDSALYLCASSLAASGTTYNEQFFGPGTRLTVL.

The chain has TRBV7-3 and TRBJ2-7, with D perhaps matching TRBD1 or TRBD2 (5 bases each). The CDR3 is made up of 13 amino acids. Germline V CDR1 and CDR2: SGHTA, FQGTGA. Trimming took 5 bases from V and 4 from J, leaving 12 bases between them. The CDR3 coding sequence is TGTGCCAGCAGCCACGGCGAGGGGTACGAGCAGTACTTC. It codes for CASSHGEGYEQYF.